This TCR beta chain was observed in a study of blood T cells in healthy people across ages. The study's findings and limits: In older individuals, TCR beta diversity per million T cells was lower, falling roughly linearly with age. Higher diversity and more naive CD4+ cells were features of long-lived donors, compared to aged donors.

PBMCs were isolated at a quantity of at least 7 million per sample. Worth noting for this clonotype: What it binds is not known.

Sample-barcoded 5' priming and a J-beta primer mix drove a second PCR of roughly 6 to 12 cycles. All samples yielded 2.5 million or more CDR3-containing paired-end reads. Each CDR3 protein is one row after TCRdb ran MiXCR on the 5' RACE reads. The data contain roughly 680,000 distinct CDR3 sequences, over 40% of them singletons. This receptor was taken from a woman over 75 in good health. The sample comprised blood.

In DNA, the CDR3 is TGTGCCAGCAGCAAGGTCGGGTCCCGTAGGCTCCACTTT. Encoded protein: CASSKVGSRRLHF. The chain links TRBV14 to TRBJ1-6; D gene uncertain. The V gene lost 5 bases and the J gene lost 16 bases, with 18 bases spanning the gap. Germline CDR1 is SGHDN and CDR2 is FVKESK. The CDR3 has 13 residues.